The sequence of this T cell receptor (beta chain) was determined in a study of post-analysis software for immune sequencing data. As for the study in general: Clinical courses comprised relapsing-remitting, secondary progressive and progressive-relapsing multiple sclerosis. Whole-study findings and limits: Roughly five TRBV segments appeared more often in patients than in controls, and TRBV5-6, TRBV5-1 and TRBV20-1 were among these. Significantly lower normalized Chao1 diversity was found in patients with multiple sclerosis relative to controls. Co-batched samples clustered tightly together by F measure.

The CDR3 contains 13 residues. Germline V lookup: CDR1 SGHRS, CDR2 YFSETQ. The V end was cut by 1 base, the J end by 6 bases, with 10 bases between. Comments on this clonotype: Its antigen is still unknown.

Unique molecular identifiers featured in each of the TCR beta cDNA libraries. Around 500,000 cDNA molecules were obtained from roughly 1 to 10 million T cells. TCRdb reprocessed the PCR reads via MiXCR and lists one record per CDR3 protein. The data contain about 190,000 distinct CDR3 sequences, around 29% of them singletons. The rearrangement links TRBV5-1 to TRBJ1-1; D gene uncertain. The receptor was derived from a girl aged 2-17 years with multiple sclerosis. Input material: blood. CDR3 protein: CASSLMVLAEAFF. Here the CDR3 DNA reads TGCGCCAGCAGCTTGATGGTACTCGCTGAAGCTTTCTTT. Full variable domain (outside the CDR3, taken from reference TRBV5-1 and TRBJ1-1): KAGVTQTPRYLIKTRGQQVTLSCSPISGHRSVSWYQQTPGQGLQFLFEYFSETQRNKGNFPGRFSGRQFSNSRSEMNVSTLELGDSALYLCASSLMVLAEAFFGQGTRLTVV.